The table lists the clone carrying this T cell receptor beta chain with many counts. RNA transcripts served as the template for amplifying TCR beta CDR3 regions. HTBI primers were the set used in a first-round RT-PCR of the TCR CDR3. In TCRdb, the multiplex PCR reads were re-called with MiXCR into one record per CDR3 protein. The sample lists 450,000 to 650,000 distinct CDR3 sequences, over 15% seen once, with around 17% in the top ten. The CDR3 has 15 residues. Germline-derived CDR1 and CDR2 are SEHNR and FQNEAQ (reference sequence). The ends lost 5 bases at V and 1 base at J; junction bases unmatched: 4. Clinicians diagnosed patients from clinical symptoms, serum thyroxine and TRAb, thyroid ultrasound and orbital computed tomography. The data originate from a study of T cells in Graves' hyperthyroidism and ophthalmopathy.

Sequencing was done on a sample of blood. The TCR originated in a woman between 18 and 30 years old with Graves' ophthalmopathy. The chain combines TRBV7-9 with TRBJ2-5; 10 bases match TRBD1. This CDR3 is CASSTRTGGQETQYF. For the CDR3, the DNA is TGTGCCAGCAGCACCCGGACAGGGGGCCAAGAGACCCAGTACTTC.